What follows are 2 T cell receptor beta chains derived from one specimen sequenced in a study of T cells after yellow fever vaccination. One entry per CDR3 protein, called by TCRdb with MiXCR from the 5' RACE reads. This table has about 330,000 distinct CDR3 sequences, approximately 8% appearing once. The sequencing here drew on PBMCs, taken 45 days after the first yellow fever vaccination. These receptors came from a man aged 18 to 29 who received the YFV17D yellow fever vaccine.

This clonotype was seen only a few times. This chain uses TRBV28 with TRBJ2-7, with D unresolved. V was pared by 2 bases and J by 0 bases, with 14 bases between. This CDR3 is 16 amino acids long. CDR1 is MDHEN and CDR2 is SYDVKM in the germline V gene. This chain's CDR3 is CASSLKLPASSYEQYV. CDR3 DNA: TGTGCCAGCAGTTTAAAGCTACCCGCAAGCTCCTACGAGCAGTACGTC.

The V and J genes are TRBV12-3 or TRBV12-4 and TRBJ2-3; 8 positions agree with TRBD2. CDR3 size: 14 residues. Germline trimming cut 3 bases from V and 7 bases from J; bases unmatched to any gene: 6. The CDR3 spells CASSLAGGPHTQYF. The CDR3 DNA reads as TGTGCCAGCAGTTTGGCGGGGGGTCCCCATACGCAGTATTTT.